This section outlines one T cell receptor beta chain sequence together with its context. This sample is part of a study of blood T cell repertoires in COVID-19. From germline, CDR1 is LGHNT and CDR2 FRNRAP. The CDR3 sequence is 17 residues long. Germline trimming cut 5 bases from V and 2 bases from J; bases unmatched to any gene: 13. This table comes from immunoSEQ multiplex PCR, and its TCRdb copy is limited to in-frame clones, with some not included. In the table there are about 160,000 clones, 80% to 95% of which are singletons. The specimen was peripheral blood. The rearrangement uses TRBV12-5 and TRBJ2-3; 7 positions match TRBD1. This receptor was taken from a woman between 50 and 59 years old with acute or convalescent COVID-19. The CDR3 nucleotides are TGTGCTAGTGGTCCTCCAGACCGGGACAGTAACACAGATACGCAGTATTTT. As protein: CASGPPDRDSNTDTQYF.